Sequencing of this T cell receptor beta chain was carried out in a study of Graves' ophthalmopathy and Graves' hyperthyroidism. Study results and caveats: Distinction of ophthalmopathy from stable hyperthyroidism by a 13-signature model reached approximately 88% sensitivity and just under 84% specificity.

Many counts were recorded for this clonotype. Its antigen remains unknown. This CDR3 contains 13 residues. Germline V lookup: CDR1 MNHNS, CDR2 SASEGT. V lost 3 bases, J lost 9 bases, and 5 bases stayed unmatched. RNA transcripts served as template for amplifying TCR beta CDR3 sequences. First-round RT-PCR relied on HTBI primers, and a second-round multiplex PCR came next. TCRdb recomputed calls from the multiplex PCR reads with MiXCR, one row per CDR3 protein. The profile shows hundreds of thousands of distinct CDR3 sequences, 22% of them singletons. The chain joins TRBV6-1 to TRBJ1-1; TRBD1 matches at 9 bases. The sequence derives from a woman aged 18-29 years with stable Graves' hyperthyroidism. Some clones in this sample may be carry-over from other donors' samples. The sequenced material came from peripheral blood. CDR3 sequence (DNA): TGTGCCAGCAGTGACCGGGACAGGGTGAAAGCTTTCTTT. Its protein product is CASSDRDRVKAFF.